Listed below are T cell receptor beta chains from one sample, sequenced in a study of CD8+ T cells in alopecia areata. Repertoires were generated with immunoSEQ multiplex PCR, while TCRdb's copy carries only in-frame clones and drops some. Of some 120,000 clones in the sample, around 48% were seen once. Sequenced sample: NKG2D-low CD8+ T cells sorted from blood. The source of these receptors is a human donor with alopecia areata. Both conserved end residues are part of each CDR3. The D gene is left open where the match is weak. The listing skips clone size in some rows; elsewhere it reads once, few, many or a size class.

>NA|TRBV29-1|once|TRBJ1-1
CSVEGAGLEAFF
TGCAGCGTCGAGGGAGCCGGACTTGAAGCTTTCTTT
>TRBD1|TRBV7-9|NA|TRBJ1-1
CASSGGQVHLEAFF
TGTGCCAGCAGCGGGGGACAGGTGCACCTTGAAGCTTTCTTT
>NA|TRBV6-5|NA|TRBJ1-1
CASSFMGEAFF
TGTGCCAGCAGCTTTATGGGTGAAGCTTTCTTT
>NA|TRBV29-1|NA|TRBJ2-7
CSVSQEVSYEQYF
TGCAGCGTTAGCCAGGAGGTATCCTACGAGCAGTACTTC
>NA|TRBV30|NA|TRBJ2-2
CAWAPVDGSTGELFF
TGTGCCTGGGCCCCCGTTGACGGTAGCACCGGGGAGCTGTTTTTT
>NA|TRBV4-2|NA|TRBJ2-7
CASSDRGSSYEQYF
TGTGCCAGCAGCGATAGGGGAAGTTCCTACGAGCAGTACTTC
>TRBD1|TRBV2|NA|TRBJ2-7
CASSPPGTGLNEQYF
TGTGCCAGCAGTCCCCCCGGGACAGGGCTTAACGAGCAGTACTTC
>TRBD2|TRBV6-5|few|TRBJ2-3
CASSSSGGPGQYF
TGTGCCAGCAGTTCCTCGGGAGGGCCGGGGCAGTATTTT
>TRBD1|TRBV29-1|few|TRBJ1-1
CSVQLTGTTEAFF
TGCAGCGTTCAACTGACAGGGACCACTGAAGCTTTCTTT
>TRBD1|TRBV2|once|TRBJ2-3
CASRDRFAGTQYF
TGTGCCAGCCGGGACAGGTTCGCGGGTACGCAGTATTTT
>NA|TRBV30|NA|TRBJ2-3
CAWNEGDSDTQYF
TGTGCCTGGAACGAAGGGGATTCAGATACGCAGTATTTT
>NA|TRBV4-1|many|TRBJ2-1
CASSHGVYNEQFF
TGCGCCAGCAGCCATGGCGTCTACAATGAGCAGTTCTTC
>NA|TRBV29-1|NA|TRBJ1-2
CSVGGYTF
TGCAGCGTTGGGGGGTATACCTTC
>NA|TRBV7-9|NA|TRBJ2-7
CASSGQAGREQYF
TGTGCCAGCAGCGGTCAGGCGGGCCGCGAGCAGTACTTC
>NA|TRBV27|NA|TRBJ1-6
CASSLRGSSPLHF
TGTGCCAGCAGTTTAAGAGGTTCCTCACCCCTCCACTTT
>NA|TRBV15|NA|TRBJ2-5
CATSRYDADSQETQYF
TGTGCCACCAGCAGATACGATGCCGACAGCCAAGAGACCCAGTACTTC
>TRBD1|TRBV28|NA|TRBJ2-7
CASTPGDRAAYEQYF
TGTGCCAGCACCCCAGGGGACAGGGCCGCCTACGAGCAGTACTTC
>TRBD1|TRBV27|few|TRBJ1-1
CASSPGQGFTEAFF
TGTGCCAGCAGTCCAGGACAGGGATTCACTGAAGCTTTCTTT
>NA|TRBV27|NA|TRBJ1-2
CASSLRGTAWGYTF
TGTGCCAGCAGTCTCCGTGGGACGGCCTGGGGCTACACCTTC
>NA|TRBV2|few|TRBJ2-7
CASSETGSYEQYF
TGTGCCAGCAGTGAAACGGGCTCCTACGAGCAGTACTTC
>NA|TRBV4-2|few|TRBJ2-7
CASSQGVGAPVYEQYF
TGTGCCAGCAGCCAAGGGGTAGGCGCCCCGGTCTACGAGCAGTACTTC
>TRBD2|TRBV27|NA|TRBJ2-3
CASIKLAGGITDTQYF
TGTGCCAGCATCAAGCTAGCGGGGGGCATCACAGATACGCAGTATTTT